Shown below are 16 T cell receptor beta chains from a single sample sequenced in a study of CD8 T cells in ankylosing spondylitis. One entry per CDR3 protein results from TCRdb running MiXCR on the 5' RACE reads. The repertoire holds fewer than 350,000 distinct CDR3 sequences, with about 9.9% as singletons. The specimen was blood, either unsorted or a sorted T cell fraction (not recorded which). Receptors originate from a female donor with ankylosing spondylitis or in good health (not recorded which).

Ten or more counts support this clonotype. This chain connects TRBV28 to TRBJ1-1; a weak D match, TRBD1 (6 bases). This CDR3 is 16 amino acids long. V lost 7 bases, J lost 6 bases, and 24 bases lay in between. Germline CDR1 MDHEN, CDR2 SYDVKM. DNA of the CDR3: TGTGCCAGCACCCTCAGCAGGGGCGGAGCACGTGCTGAAGCTTTCTTT. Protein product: CASTLSRGGARAEAFF.

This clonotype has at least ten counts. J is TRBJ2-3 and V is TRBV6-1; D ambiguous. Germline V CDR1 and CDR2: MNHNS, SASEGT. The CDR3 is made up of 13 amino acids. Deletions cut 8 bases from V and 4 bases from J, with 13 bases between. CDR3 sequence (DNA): TGTGCCAGCCTAATTAGAGCCGCAGATACGCAGTATTTT. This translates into CASLIRAADTQYF.

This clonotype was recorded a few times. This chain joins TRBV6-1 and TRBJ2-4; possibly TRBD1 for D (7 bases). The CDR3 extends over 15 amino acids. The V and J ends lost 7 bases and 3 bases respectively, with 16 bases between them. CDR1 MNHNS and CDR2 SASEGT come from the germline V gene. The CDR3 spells CASNQDQGGKNIQYF. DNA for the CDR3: TGTGCCAGCAACCAAGACCAGGGGGGCAAAAACATTCAGTACTTC.

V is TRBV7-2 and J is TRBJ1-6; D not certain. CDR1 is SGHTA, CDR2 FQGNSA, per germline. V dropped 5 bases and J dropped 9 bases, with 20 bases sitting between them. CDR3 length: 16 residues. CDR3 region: CASSAPGLGSLSPLHF. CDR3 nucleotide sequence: TGTGCCAGCAGCGCCCCCGGTTTGGGGTCTCTTTCACCCCTCCACTTT.

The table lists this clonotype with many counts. For the CDR3, the DNA is TGCAGTGCTGGGACTAGCGGAATCTACGAGCAGTACTTC. Amino acids: CSAGTSGIYEQYF. The chain uses TRBV20-1 and TRBJ2-7, with TRBD2 matching over 11 bases. Germline CDR1 is DFQATT and CDR2 is SNEGSKA (reference sequence). This CDR3 comprises 13 residues. Trimming cost V 5 bases and J 3 bases; bases outside gene matches: 3.

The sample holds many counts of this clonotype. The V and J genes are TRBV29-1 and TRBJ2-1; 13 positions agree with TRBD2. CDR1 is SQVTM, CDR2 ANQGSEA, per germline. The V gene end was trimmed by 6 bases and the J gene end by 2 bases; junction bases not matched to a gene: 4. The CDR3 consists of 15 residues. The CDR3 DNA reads TGCAGCGTAACCGGGACTAGCGGGACCTACAATGAGCAGTTCTTC. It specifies CSVTGTSGTYNEQFF.

The CDR3 bases are TGCGCCAGCAGTCCGGGACAGCAACGACACTACGAGCAGTACTTC. Protein: CASSPGQQRHYEQYF. The rearrangement joins TRBV5-1 to TRBJ2-7; TRBD1 agrees at 7 bases. CDR1 is SGHRS, CDR2 YFSETQ, per germline. Trimming removed 5 bases from V and 3 bases from J; junction bases left unmatched: 11. This CDR3 comprises 15 residues. Filled out from reference TRBV5-1 and TRBJ2-7, the complete variable domain reads KAGVTQTPRYLIKTRGQQVTLSCSPISGHRSVSWYQQTPGQGLQFLFEYFSETQRNKGNFPGRFSGRQFSNSRSEMNVSTLELGDSALYLCASSPGQQRHYEQYFGPGTRLTVT.

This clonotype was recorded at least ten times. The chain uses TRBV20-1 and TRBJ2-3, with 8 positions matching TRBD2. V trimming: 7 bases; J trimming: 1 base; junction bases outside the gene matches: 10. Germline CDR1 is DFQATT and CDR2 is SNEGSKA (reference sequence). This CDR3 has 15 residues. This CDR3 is CSGILGLVGTDTQYF. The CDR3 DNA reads TGCAGTGGTATTTTGGGACTAGTCGGCACAGATACGCAGTATTTT.

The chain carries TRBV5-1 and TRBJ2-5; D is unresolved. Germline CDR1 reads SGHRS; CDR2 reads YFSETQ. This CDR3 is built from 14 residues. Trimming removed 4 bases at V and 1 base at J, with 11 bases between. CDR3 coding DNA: TGCGCCAGCAGCCCTAGGCTTACCCAAGAGACCCAGTACTTC. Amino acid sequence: CASSPRLTQETQYF.

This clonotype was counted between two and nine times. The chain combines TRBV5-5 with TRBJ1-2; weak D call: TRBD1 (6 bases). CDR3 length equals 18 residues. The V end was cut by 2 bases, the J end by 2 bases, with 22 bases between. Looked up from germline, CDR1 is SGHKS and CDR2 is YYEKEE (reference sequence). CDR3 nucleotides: TGTGCCAGCAGCTTATCCCGAACCGACAGGAGGAACAACTATGGCTACACCTTC. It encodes CASSLSRTDRRNNYGYTF.

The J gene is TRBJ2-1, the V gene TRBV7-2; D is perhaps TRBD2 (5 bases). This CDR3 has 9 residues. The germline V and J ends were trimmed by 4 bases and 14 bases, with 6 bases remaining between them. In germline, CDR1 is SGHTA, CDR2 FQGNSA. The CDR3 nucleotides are TGTGCCAGCAGCTCCGGGGAGTTCTTC. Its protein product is CASSSGEFF.

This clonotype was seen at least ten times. The CDR3 nucleotides are TGTGCCAGCACAAATAAATTCCGGGACAGGGTAAACACCGGGGAGCTGTTTTTT. Amino acid sequence: CASTNKFRDRVNTGELFF. This chain connects TRBV5-5 to TRBJ2-2, with TRBD1 matching over 9 bases. This CDR3 region has 18 residues. J lost 2 bases, V lost 6 bases, and 14 bases had no gene match. Germline CDR1 reads SGHKS; CDR2 reads YYEKEE (reference sequence).

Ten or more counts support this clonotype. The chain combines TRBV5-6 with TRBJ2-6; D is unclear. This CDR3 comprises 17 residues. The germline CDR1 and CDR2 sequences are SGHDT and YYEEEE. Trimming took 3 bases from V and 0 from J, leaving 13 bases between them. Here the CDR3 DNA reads TGTGCCAGCAGCTCCAGGACGGTTATCTCTGGGGCCAACGTCCTGACTTTC. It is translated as CASSSRTVISGANVLTF.

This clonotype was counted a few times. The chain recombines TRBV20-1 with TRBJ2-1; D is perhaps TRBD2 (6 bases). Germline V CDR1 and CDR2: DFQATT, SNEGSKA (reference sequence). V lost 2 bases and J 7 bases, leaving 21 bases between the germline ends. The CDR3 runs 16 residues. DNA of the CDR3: TGCAGTGCTAGACCACCGGGACTTGGAAATAGGAATGAGCAGTTCTTC. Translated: CSARPPGLGNRNEQFF.

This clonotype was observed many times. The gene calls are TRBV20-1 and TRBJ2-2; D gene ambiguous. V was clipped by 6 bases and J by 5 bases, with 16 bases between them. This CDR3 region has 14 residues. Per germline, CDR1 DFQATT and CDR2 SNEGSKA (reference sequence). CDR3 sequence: CSADLPGATGELFF. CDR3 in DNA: TGCAGTGCCGACTTACCGGGTGCGACCGGGGAGCTGTTTTTT.

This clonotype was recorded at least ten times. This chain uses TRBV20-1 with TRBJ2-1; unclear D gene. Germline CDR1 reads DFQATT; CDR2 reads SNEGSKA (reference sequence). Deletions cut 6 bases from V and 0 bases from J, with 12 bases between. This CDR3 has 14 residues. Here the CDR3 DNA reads TGCAGTGCACCGACCGCCGACTCCTACAATGAGCAGTTCTTC. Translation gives CSAPTADSYNEQFF.